These 23 T cell receptor beta chains originate from one sample sequenced in a study of cytomegalovirus exposure and HLA in healthy donors. 60 Vbeta and 13 Jbeta primers were used in PCR. The protocol was immunoSEQ multiplex PCR, while the TCRdb copy is restricted to in-frame clones and leaves out a portion. This sample has approximately 160,000 clones; 80% to 85% occur once, and the top ten carry roughly 0.99%. Sequenced: PBMCs. The receptor set was obtained from a girl aged 2 to 9 in good health and CMV-seropositive.

In regard to this clone: One end of the junction does not line up with germline, which may come from a read error. The rearrangement joins TRBV5-1 to TRBJ2-3, with D perhaps matching TRBD2 (5 bases). The CDR3 loop spans 14 amino acids. The germline V gene has CDR1 SGHRS and CDR2 YFSETQ. Here the CDR3 DNA reads TGCGCCAGCAGCCTTACTAGTAGCAGAGATACGCAGTATTTT. Its translation: CASSLTSSRDTQYF. The variable domain in full, completed from reference TRBV5-1 and TRBJ2-3, reads KAGVTQTPRYLIKTRGQQVTLSCSPISGHRSVSWYQQTPGQGLQFLFEYFSETQRNKGNFPGRFSGRQFSNSRSEMNVSTLELGDSALYLCASSLTSSRDTQYFGPGTRLTVL.

This chain uses TRBV15 with TRBJ2-1; 14 bases agree with TRBD2. The CDR3 has 16 amino acids. The germline V gene encodes CDR1 LNHNV and CDR2 YYDKDF (reference sequence). J lost 9 bases, V lost 1 base, and 5 bases had no gene match. The CDR3 loop is CATSRGGLAGDIEQFF. The CDR3 nucleotides are TGTGCCACCAGCAGAGGGGGACTAGCGGGAGATATTGAGCAGTTCTTC.

The sample holds a few counts of this clone. The J gene is TRBJ2-3, the V gene TRBV9, with 8 bases that match TRBD2. The junction had 8 bases not matched to a gene; V was cut back by 3 bases and J by 8 bases. The length of the CDR3 is 14 residues. Germline V CDR1 and CDR2: SGDLS, YYNGEE. CDR3 bases: TGTGCCAGCAGCGCCCTGACTAGCGCGGGTACGCAGTATTTT. It codes for CASSALTSAGTQYF. Drawing the rest from reference TRBV9 and TRBJ2-3, the complete variable domain is DSGVTQTPKHLITATGQRVTLRCSPRSGDLSVYWYQQSLDQGLQFLIQYYNGEERAKGNILERFSAQQFPDLHSELNLSSLELGDSALYFCASSALTSAGTQYFGPGTRLTVL.

The chain is built from TRBV18 and TRBJ2-7; 7 bases align to TRBD1. V gave up 2 bases and J gave up 0 bases; unmatched junction bases: 7. The CDR3 sequence is 16 residues long. Germline lookup yields CDR1 KGHSH and CDR2 LQKENI. This chain's CDR3 is CASSPWGRGSSYEQYF. DNA for the CDR3: TGTGCCAGCTCACCATGGGGCAGGGGGAGCTCCTACGAGCAGTACTTC.

The J gene is TRBJ2-1, the V gene TRBV28; weak D call: TRBD1 (6 bases). Germline assignment: CDR1 MDHEN and CDR2 SYDVKM. This CDR3 has 16 residues. Trimming shortened V by 6 bases and J by 3 bases, and 18 bases separated the two germline ends. In DNA form, the CDR3 reads TGTGCCAGCAGATCTACAGGGACACGATTCTACAATGAGCAGTTCTTC. Protein sequence: CASRSTGTRFYNEQFF.

The V and J genes are TRBV5-6 and TRBJ2-7; 12 nucleotides match TRBD2. The CDR3 consists of 15 residues. Per the germline V gene, CDR1 is SGHDT and CDR2 is YYEEEE. With 2 bases clipped from V and 7 bases from J, the junction kept 7 bases outside the gene matches. CDR3: CASSLLAGGLGEQYF. CDR3 nucleotides: TGTGCCAGCAGCTTACTAGCGGGAGGCCTCGGGGAGCAGTACTTC.

This chain connects TRBV4-2 to TRBJ2-3; TRBD1 is a possible D gene (5 bases). The germline V gene encodes CDR1 LGHNA and CDR2 YNFKEQ. V shed 1 base and J shed 0 bases, with 8 bases lying between them. The CDR3 runs to 15 residues. This CDR3 reads CASSQVPGSTDTQYF. In DNA form, the CDR3 reads TGTGCCAGCAGCCAAGTTCCAGGGAGCACAGATACGCAGTATTTT.

The chain carries TRBV30 and TRBJ1-4; D is possibly TRBD1 (6 bases). Per the germline V gene, CDR1 is GTSNPN and CDR2 is SVGIG (reference sequence). The CDR3 totals 13 residues. The V and J ends lost 5 bases and 4 bases respectively, with 11 bases between them. This chain's CDR3 is CAWQGRNNEKLFF. The CDR3 DNA sequence: TGTGCCTGGCAGGGGCGGAATAATGAAAAACTGTTTTTT.

The chain links TRBV2 to TRBJ2-7, with 9 bases that match TRBD2. Looked up from germline, CDR1 is SNHLY and CDR2 is FYNNEI. V trimming: 5 bases; J trimming: 7 bases; junction bases outside the gene matches: 9. This CDR3 region has 14 residues. As DNA, the CDR3 is TGTGCCAGCAGTTTTGGCGGGAGGGCGGGGGAGCAGTACTTC. This encodes CASSFGGRAGEQYF.

Regarding this clone: At one end the junction does not follow the germline gene, possibly because of a read error. The chain links TRBV7-7 to TRBJ2-1; D might be TRBD2 (6 bases). Germline CDR1 reads SSHAT; CDR2 reads FNYEAQ (reference sequence). CDR3 size: 21 residues. The CDR3 loop reads CASNWVLLAQPNKNLHNEQFF. The CDR3 DNA reads TGTGCTAGCAACTGGGTGCTACTAGCACAGCCGAATAAGAATCTTCACAATGAGCAGTTCTTC.

The rearrangement joins TRBV15 to TRBJ1-5; D is unclear. CDR1 and CDR2 (germline): LNHNV, YYDKDF (reference sequence). The CDR3 covers 12 residues. Trimming stripped 5 bases from V and 4 bases from J, with 6 bases between. The CDR3 loop is CATSPPNQPQHF. Here the CDR3 DNA reads TGTGCCACCAGCCCTCCTAATCAGCCCCAGCATTTT.

The chain employs TRBV15 and TRBJ1-5, with D hard to call. V shed 8 bases and J shed 4 bases, with 15 bases lying between them. This CDR3 is 14 amino acids long. From germline, CDR1 is LNHNV and CDR2 YYDKDF (reference sequence). CDR3: CATSFAGLNQPQHF. The CDR3 DNA reads TGTGCCACCTCGTTCGCCGGTTTGAATCAGCCCCAGCATTTT.

The rearrangement uses TRBV7-9 and TRBJ2-5; 7 bases align to TRBD2. The DNA end is a closer match to TRBJ2-7, so the J assignment may be wrong. Per germline, CDR1 SEHNR and CDR2 FQNEAQ (reference sequence). This CDR3 has 15 residues. The CDR3, as DNA: TGTGCCAGCAGCTCCTGGACTAGTACGTCCTACGAGCAGTACTTC. Translating it yields CASSSWTSTSYEQYF.

CDR3 loop: CATSQGVSNQPQHF. The CDR3 region has the DNA TGTGCCACCAGCCAGGGCGTAAGCAATCAGCCCCAGCATTTT. The chain couples TRBV15 to TRBJ1-5, with TRBD1 as a possible D gene (5 bases). The CDR3 runs 14 residues. CDR1 is LNHNV and CDR2 is YYDKDF in the germline V gene (reference sequence). Trimming took 5 bases from V and 1 from J, leaving 9 bases between them.

This clone was seen a handful of times. J is TRBJ2-7 and V is TRBV27, with D possibly matching TRBD1 (5 bases). The CDR3 sequence is 15 residues long. V was clipped by 4 bases and J by 2 bases, with 15 bases between them. CDR1 and CDR2 (germline): MNHEY, SMNVEV (reference sequence). The CDR3 DNA is TGTGCCAGCAGTTGGCTGGGGCCGTCCGCCTACGAGCAGTACTTC. It specifies CASSWLGPSAYEQYF.

The rearrangement uses TRBV20-1 and TRBJ2-7; 9 bases line up with TRBD1. The CDR3 length is 11 residues. Germline lookup yields CDR1 DFQATT and CDR2 SNEGSKA (reference sequence). V lost 6 bases to trimming and J lost 6 bases; unmatched junction nucleotides: 3. The CDR3 DNA reads as TGCAGTGCGAGGACAGGGGCCGAGCAGTACTTC. Translating gives CSARTGAEQYF.

The rearrangement links TRBV4-1 to TRBJ2-1, with D uncertain. This CDR3 has 14 amino acids. V dropped 4 bases and J dropped 4 bases, with 11 bases sitting between them. Per the germline V gene, CDR1 is MGHRA and CDR2 is YSYEKL. The CDR3 here is CASSPLGVYNEQFF. For the CDR3, the DNA is TGCGCCAGCAGCCCCCTTGGAGTTTACAATGAGCAGTTCTTC.

The chain has TRBV6-1 and TRBJ2-3; possible D gene TRBD1, 5 bases. V lost 8 bases and J 7 bases, leaving 16 bases between the germline ends. Germline CDR1 and CDR2: MNHNS and SASEGT. The CDR3 runs 13 residues. The CDR3 DNA sequence: TGTGCCAGCGGAGTTCAGGGTGAAAATACGCAGTATTTT. This encodes CASGVQGENTQYF.

This clone showed up just a few times. J is TRBJ1-3 and V is TRBV30; 7 nucleotides align to TRBD1. CDR1 is GTSNPN and CDR2 is SVGIG in the germline V gene (reference sequence). V was clipped by 0 bases and J by 0 bases; unmatched bases: 2. The CDR3 has 15 amino acids. In DNA, the CDR3 is TGTGCCTGGAGTGTACGACAGGGCTCTGGAAACACCATATATTTT. Its protein is CAWSVRQGSGNTIYF.

V usage is TRBV7-2 and J usage is TRBJ2-4; 8 bases are a match to TRBD2. The CDR3 length is 16 residues. V lost 3 bases to trimming and J lost 8 bases; unmatched junction nucleotides: 12. CDR1 and CDR2 from the germline V gene are SGHTA and FQGNSA. CDR3 loop: CASSFGPGLEADIQYF. The CDR3 DNA sequence: TGTGCCAGCAGCTTTGGACCGGGACTAGAGGCGGACATTCAGTACTTC.

The V and J genes are TRBV4-1 and TRBJ1-1; D gene uncertain. CDR3 size: 17 residues. CDR1 is MGHRA, CDR2 YSYEKL, per germline. The germline V and J ends were trimmed by 1 base and 0 bases, with 15 bases remaining between them. The CDR3 DNA sequence: TGCGCCAGCAGCCAAGCCCGGAGGCACCGGGTGAACACTGAAGCTTTCTTT. Translation gives CASSQARRHRVNTEAFF.

The V call is TRBV5-6, the J call TRBJ2-3; 7 positions match TRBD2. CDR3 size: 16 residues. CDR1 and CDR2 (germline): SGHDT, YYEEEE. V dropped 4 bases and J dropped 0; count of bases not matched to a gene: 8. The CDR3 DNA follows: TGTGCCAGCAGCCTTCTGACTAGCCTAAGCACAGATACGCAGTATTTT. Residues: CASSLLTSLSTDTQYF. Full variable domain (outside the CDR3, taken from reference TRBV5-6 and TRBJ2-3): DAGVTQSPTHLIKTRGQQVTLRCSPKSGHDTVSWYQQALGQGPQFIFQYYEEEERQRGNFPDRFSGHQFPNYSSELNVNALLLGDSALYLCASSLLTSLSTDTQYFGPGTRLTVL.

The chain is built from TRBV30 and TRBJ2-2, with D possibly TRBD1 on 6 matching bases. With 0 bases removed from V and 1 base from J, the gap between germline ends came to 24 bases. CDR3 length: 20 residues. CDR1 is GTSNPN, CDR2 SVGIG, per germline (reference sequence). The CDR3 DNA sequence: TGTGCCTGGAGTGTAAGAGGGCTACAGGGAACCAAATTGAACACCGGGGAGCTGTTTTTT. Protein: CAWSVRGLQGTKLNTGELFF.